This TCR beta chain was recorded in a study of blood T cell repertoires in COVID-19. Germline V gene data show CDR1 as KGHDR and CDR2 as SFDVKD. V lost 5 bases and J lost 4, with 17 bases in between. This CDR3 has 16 residues. Authors' methods: Estimates of nucleated cell counts were drawn from the amplification of reference gene primers. Libraries were prepared by immunoSEQ multiplex PCR; TCRdb keeps only in-frame clonotypes and omits some of them. V, J and clone size derive from that table, while D and trimming were established from the DNA sequence. The table records 250,000 or so clones, about nine tenths of them present only once.

The sequenced material came from peripheral blood. The sequence came from a woman in her thirties with COVID-19, enrolled during active disease. The V and J genes are TRBV24-1 and TRBJ2-1, with D tentatively TRBD2 (6 bases). CDR3 loop: CATSGPGVAAYNEQFF. The DNA of the CDR3 is TGTGCCACCAGTGGGCCGGGAGTTGCTGCATACAATGAGCAGTTCTTC.